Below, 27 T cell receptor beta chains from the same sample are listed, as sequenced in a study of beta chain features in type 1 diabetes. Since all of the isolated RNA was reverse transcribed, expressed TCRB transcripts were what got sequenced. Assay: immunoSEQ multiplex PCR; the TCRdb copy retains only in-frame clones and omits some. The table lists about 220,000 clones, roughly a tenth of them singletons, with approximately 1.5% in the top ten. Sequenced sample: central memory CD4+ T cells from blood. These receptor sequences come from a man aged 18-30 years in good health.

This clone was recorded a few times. CDR3 coding DNA: TGTGCCAGCAGGGTCGATATTTTGAACACTGAAGCTTTCTTT. As protein: CASRVDILNTEAFF. The gene calls are TRBV2 and TRBJ1-1; no reliable D call. The CDR3 is made up of 14 amino acids. CDR1 is SNHLY and CDR2 is FYNNEI in the germline V gene. The V end was cut by 6 bases, the J end by 0 bases, with 11 bases between.

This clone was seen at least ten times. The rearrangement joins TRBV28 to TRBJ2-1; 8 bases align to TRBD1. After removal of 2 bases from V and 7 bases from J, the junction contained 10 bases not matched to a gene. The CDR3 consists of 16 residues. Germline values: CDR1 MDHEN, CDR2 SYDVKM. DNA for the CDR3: TGTGCCAGCAGTTTACCTGGACAGGGAAAAGGGAATGAGCAGTTCTTC. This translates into CASSLPGQGKGNEQFF.

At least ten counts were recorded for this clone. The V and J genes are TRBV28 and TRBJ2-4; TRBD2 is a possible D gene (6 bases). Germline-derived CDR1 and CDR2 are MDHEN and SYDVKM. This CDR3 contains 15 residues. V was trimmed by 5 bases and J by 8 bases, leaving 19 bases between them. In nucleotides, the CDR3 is TGTGCCAGCAGTGATCCGGGAACTTCGGGGGACATTCAGTACTTC. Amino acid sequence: CASSDPGTSGDIQYF.

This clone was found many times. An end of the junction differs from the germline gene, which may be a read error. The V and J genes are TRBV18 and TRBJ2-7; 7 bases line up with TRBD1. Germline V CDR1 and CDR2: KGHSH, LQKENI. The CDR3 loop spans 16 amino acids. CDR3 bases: TGTGCCAGCTCACCACTAGGACAGGTTGGCTCCCACGAGCAGTACTTC. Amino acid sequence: CASSPLGQVGSHEQYF.

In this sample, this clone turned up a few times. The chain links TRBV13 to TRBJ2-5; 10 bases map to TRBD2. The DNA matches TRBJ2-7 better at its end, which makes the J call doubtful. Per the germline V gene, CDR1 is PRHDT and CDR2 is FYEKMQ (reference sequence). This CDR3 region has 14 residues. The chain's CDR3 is CASSFLAGVYEQYF. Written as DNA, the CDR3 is TGTGCCAGCAGCTTCCTAGCGGGAGTCTACGAGCAGTACTTC.

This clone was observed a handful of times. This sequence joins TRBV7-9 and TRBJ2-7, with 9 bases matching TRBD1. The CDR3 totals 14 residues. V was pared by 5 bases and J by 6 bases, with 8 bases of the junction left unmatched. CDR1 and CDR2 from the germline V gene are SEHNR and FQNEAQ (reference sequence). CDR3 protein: CASSTLGQGSEQYF. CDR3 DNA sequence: TGTGCCAGCAGCACCTTGGGACAGGGTAGCGAGCAGTACTTC.

The CDR3 region is CASSRTGTSTFF. For the CDR3, the DNA is TGTGCCAGCAGTCGGACCGGGACTAGTACGTTCTTC. This chain uses TRBV6-6 with TRBJ2-1, with 8 bases that match TRBD2. V was clipped by 5 bases and J by 15 bases; unmatched bases: 9. CDR1 MNHNY and CDR2 SVGAGI come from the germline V gene (reference sequence). The CDR3 covers 12 residues.

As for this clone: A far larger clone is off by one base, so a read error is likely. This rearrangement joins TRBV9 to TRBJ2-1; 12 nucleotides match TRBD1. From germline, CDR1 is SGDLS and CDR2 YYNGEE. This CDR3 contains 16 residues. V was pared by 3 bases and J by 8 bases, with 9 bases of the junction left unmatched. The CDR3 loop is CASSAYLGTGGDEQFF. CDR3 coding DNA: TGTGCCAGCAGCGCGTACCTAGGGACAGGGGGCGATGAGCAGTTCTTC.

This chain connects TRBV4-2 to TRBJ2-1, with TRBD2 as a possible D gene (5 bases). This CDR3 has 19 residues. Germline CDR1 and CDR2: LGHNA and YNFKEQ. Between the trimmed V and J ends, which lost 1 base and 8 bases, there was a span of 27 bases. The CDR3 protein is CASSQGTLAASVRGDEQFF. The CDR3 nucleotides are TGTGCCAGCAGCCAAGGGACGCTAGCAGCCTCCGTTAGAGGAGATGAGCAGTTCTTC.

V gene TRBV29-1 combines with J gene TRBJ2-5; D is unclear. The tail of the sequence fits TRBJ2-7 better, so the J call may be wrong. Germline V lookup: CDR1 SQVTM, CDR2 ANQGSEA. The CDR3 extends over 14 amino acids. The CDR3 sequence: CSVTYGSIAYEQYF. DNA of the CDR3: TGCAGCGTTACTTACGGCAGTATAGCCTACGAGCAGTACTTC.

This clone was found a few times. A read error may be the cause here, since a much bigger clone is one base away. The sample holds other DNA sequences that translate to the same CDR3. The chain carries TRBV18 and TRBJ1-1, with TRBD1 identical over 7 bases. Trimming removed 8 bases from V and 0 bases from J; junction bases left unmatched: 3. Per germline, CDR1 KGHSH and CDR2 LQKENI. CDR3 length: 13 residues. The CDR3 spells CASATGLNTEAFF. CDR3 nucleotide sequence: TGTGCCAGCGCGACAGGGTTGAACACTGAAGCTTTCTTT.

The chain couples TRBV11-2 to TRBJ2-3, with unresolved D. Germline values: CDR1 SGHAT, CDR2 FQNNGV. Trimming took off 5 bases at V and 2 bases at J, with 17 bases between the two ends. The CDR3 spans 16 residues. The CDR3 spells CASSRLLSSSTDTQYF. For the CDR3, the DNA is TGTGCCAGCAGCCGTCTCTTGAGCAGTTCCACAGATACGCAGTATTTT.

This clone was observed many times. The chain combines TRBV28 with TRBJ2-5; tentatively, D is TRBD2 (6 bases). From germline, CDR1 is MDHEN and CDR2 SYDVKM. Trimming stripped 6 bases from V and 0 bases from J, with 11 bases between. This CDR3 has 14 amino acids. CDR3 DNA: TGTGCCAGCAGCCCCGGGGGAGACCAAGAGACCCAGTACTTC. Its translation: CASSPGGDQETQYF. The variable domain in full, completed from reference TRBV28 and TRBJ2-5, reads DVKVTQSSRYLVKRTGEKVFLECVQDMDHENMFWYRQDPGLGLRLIYFSYDVKMKEKGDIPEGYSVSREKKERFSLILESASTNQTSMYLCASSPGGDQETQYFGPGTRLLVL.

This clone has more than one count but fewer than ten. CDR3 residues: CASSGTGGREQYF. For the CDR3, the DNA is TGCGCCAGCAGTGGTACAGGGGGCCGCGAGCAGTACTTC. The V gene is TRBV10-2, the J gene TRBJ2-7, with 9 positions matching TRBD1. V was pared by 4 bases and J by 6 bases, with 4 bases of the junction left unmatched. CDR3 length: 13 residues. CDR1 WSHSY and CDR2 SAAADI come from the germline V gene.

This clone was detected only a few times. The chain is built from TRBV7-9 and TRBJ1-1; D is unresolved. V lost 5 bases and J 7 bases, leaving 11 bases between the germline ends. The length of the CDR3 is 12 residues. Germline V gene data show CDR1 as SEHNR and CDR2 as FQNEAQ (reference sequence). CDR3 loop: CASSRVWGEAFF. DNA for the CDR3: TGTGCCAGCAGCCGCGTCTGGGGTGAAGCTTTCTTT.

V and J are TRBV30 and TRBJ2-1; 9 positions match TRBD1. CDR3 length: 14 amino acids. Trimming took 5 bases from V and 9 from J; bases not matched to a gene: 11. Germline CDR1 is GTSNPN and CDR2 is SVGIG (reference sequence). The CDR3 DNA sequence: TGTGCCTGGGGAGCCGGGACAGGGAGGACTGAGCAGTTCTTC. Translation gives CAWGAGTGRTEQFF.

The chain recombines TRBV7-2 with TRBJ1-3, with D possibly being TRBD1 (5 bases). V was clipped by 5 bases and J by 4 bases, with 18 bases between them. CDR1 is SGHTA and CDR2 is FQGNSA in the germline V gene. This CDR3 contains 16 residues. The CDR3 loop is CASSPYRGLSGNTIYF. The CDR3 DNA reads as TGTGCCAGCAGCCCTTACCGGGGGTTATCCGGAAACACCATATATTTT.

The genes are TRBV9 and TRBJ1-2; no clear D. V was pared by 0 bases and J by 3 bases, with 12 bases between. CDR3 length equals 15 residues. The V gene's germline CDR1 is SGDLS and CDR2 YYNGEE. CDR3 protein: CASSVVYPEDYGYTF. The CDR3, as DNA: TGTGCCAGCAGCGTAGTATACCCTGAGGACTATGGCTACACCTTC.

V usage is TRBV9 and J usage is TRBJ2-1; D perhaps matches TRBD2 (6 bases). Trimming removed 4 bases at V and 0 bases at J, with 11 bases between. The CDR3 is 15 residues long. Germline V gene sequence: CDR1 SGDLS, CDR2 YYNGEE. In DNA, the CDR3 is TGTGCCAGCAGCTTGGGGACTTTCTCCTACAATGAGCAGTTCTTC. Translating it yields CASSLGTFSYNEQFF. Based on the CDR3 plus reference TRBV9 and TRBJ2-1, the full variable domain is DSGVTQTPKHLITATGQRVTLRCSPRSGDLSVYWYQQSLDQGLQFLIQYYNGEERAKGNILERFSAQQFPDLHSELNLSSLELGDSALYFCASSLGTFSYNEQFFGPGTRLTVL.

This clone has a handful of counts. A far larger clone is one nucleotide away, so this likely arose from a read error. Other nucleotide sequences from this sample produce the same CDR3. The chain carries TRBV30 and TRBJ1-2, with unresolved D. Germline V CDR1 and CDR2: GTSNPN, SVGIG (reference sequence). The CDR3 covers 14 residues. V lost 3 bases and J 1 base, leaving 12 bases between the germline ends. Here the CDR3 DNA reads TGTGCCTGGAGAGCCAGCAGCCTTAACTATGGCTACACCTTC. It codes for CAWRASSLNYGYTF.

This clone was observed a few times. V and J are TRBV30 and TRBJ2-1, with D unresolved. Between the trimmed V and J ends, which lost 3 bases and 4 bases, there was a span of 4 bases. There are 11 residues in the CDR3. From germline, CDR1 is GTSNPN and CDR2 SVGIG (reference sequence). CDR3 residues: CAWREYNEQFF. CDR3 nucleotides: TGTGCCTGGAGGGAGTACAATGAGCAGTTCTTC.

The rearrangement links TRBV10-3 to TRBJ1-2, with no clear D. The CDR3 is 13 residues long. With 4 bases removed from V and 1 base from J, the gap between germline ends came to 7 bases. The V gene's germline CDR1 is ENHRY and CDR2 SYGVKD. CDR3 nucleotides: TGTGCCATCAGTGGTAGGTTTAACTATGGCTACACCTTC. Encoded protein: CAISGRFNYGYTF.

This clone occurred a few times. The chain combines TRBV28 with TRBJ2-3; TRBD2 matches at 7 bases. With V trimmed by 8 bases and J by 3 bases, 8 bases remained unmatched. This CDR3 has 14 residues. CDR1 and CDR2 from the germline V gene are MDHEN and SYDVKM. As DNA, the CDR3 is TGTGCCAGCTTGTCGGGAGGTTTAACAGATACGCAGTATTTT. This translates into CASLSGGLTDTQYF.

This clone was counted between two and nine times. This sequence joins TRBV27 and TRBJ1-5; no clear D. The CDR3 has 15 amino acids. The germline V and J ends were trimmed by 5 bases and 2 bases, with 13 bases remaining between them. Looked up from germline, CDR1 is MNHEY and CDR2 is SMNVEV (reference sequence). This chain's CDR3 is CASSRGNVGNQPQHF. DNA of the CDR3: TGTGCCAGCAGTCGTGGAAACGTTGGCAATCAGCCCCAGCATTTT.

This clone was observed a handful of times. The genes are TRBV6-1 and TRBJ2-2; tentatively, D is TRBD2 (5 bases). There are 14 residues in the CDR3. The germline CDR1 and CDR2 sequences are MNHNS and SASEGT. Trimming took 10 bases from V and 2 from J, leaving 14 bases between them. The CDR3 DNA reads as TGTGCCACCACTAGTACTTTAAACACCGGGGAGCTGTTTTTT. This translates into CATTSTLNTGELFF.

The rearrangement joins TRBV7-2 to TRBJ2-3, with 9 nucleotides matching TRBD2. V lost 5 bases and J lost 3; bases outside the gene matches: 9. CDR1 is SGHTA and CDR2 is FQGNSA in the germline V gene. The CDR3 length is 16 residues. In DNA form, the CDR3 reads TGTGCCAGCAGCCCGACCGGGACTAGCTCTACAGATACGCAGTATTTT. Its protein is CASSPTGTSSTDTQYF.

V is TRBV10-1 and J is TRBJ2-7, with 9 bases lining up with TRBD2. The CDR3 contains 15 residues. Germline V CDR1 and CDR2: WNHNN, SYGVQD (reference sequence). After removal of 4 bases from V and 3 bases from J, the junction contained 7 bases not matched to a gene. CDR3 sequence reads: CASSGGGALDYEQYF. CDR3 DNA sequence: TGCGCCAGCAGTGGCGGGGGGGCACTGGACTACGAGCAGTACTTC.